The source of this T cell receptor beta chain is a study of cytomegalovirus exposure and HLA in healthy donors. Background on the study: Among the 398 genotyped donors, approximately 80% were placed in the Caucasian-associated ancestry cluster.

PCR primers comprised 60 Vbeta and 13 Jbeta primers. Data came from immunoSEQ multiplex PCR; TCRdb stores just in-frame clones and leaves some out. The profile covers approximately 79,000 clones, with around 78% appearing a single time and 4.5% to 7% taken by the ten largest. Turning to this clone: Its specificity is not known. The junction and the germline gene differ at one end; a read error may be behind it.

The CDR3 has 16 amino acids. Germline loops: CDR1 SEHNR, CDR2 FQNEAQ (reference sequence). Whole-study findings and limits: The authors later linked a missense DCLRE1C variant to TCR beta V- and J-gene trimming.

Sequencing input: PBMCs. The source of this sequence is a male donor in good health and CMV-seropositive. The chain joins TRBV7-9 to TRBJ2-6, with D unresolved. CDR3 DNA: TGTTCCAGCAGCCTGCGGTTTAGGTCTGGGGCCAACGTCCTGACTTTC. This gives the protein CSSSLRFRSGANVLTF.